Included here is one T cell receptor beta chain sequence, with context. Germline loops: CDR1 MNHNY, CDR2 SVGAGI (reference sequence). The CDR3 runs to 16 residues. V lost 0 bases to trimming and J lost 3 bases; unmatched junction nucleotides: 5. Sequencing used immunoSEQ multiplex PCR; TCRdb keeps in-frame clones, though not all of them. The table includes 200,000 to 300,000 clones, 91% detected once. This sample was included in a study of blood T cell repertoires in COVID-19. In the study overall: Whether acute or convalescent, the COVID-19 samples came from the United States, Italy and Spain. T cells, B-cell-depleted T cells, or PBMCs supplied cDNA or gDNA.

This receptor was taken from a person under 35 with COVID-19, enrolled during active disease. Source material: peripheral blood. This sequence joins TRBV6-6 and TRBJ2-7; 10 nucleotides align to TRBD2. CDR3 nucleotides: TGTGCCAGCAGTTACTCGAGAGCGGGAGGGAACTACGAGCAGTACTTC. This translates into CASSYSRAGGNYEQYF.